What follows are 32 T cell receptor beta chains derived from one specimen sequenced in a study of blood T cell repertoires in COVID-19. Using immunoSEQ multiplex PCR, the repertoire was profiled, and TCRdb retains in-frame clones only, with some absent. The sample lists about 49,000 clones; around 85% were seen once. The sequencing input was peripheral blood. The receptors stem from a human donor in a cohort sampled during active COVID-19.

The chain has TRBV7-2 and TRBJ1-5; the match to TRBD1 covers 11 bases. Germline V CDR1 and CDR2: SGHTA, FQGNSA. This CDR3 has 17 amino acids. With 4 bases clipped from V and 0 bases from J, the junction kept 5 bases outside the gene matches. CDR3 protein: CASSSGTGGSSNQPQHF. Here the CDR3 DNA reads TGTGCCAGCAGCTCCGGGACAGGGGGAAGTAGCAATCAGCCCCAGCATTTT.

J is TRBJ2-5 and V is TRBV3-1 (or the pseudogene TRBV3-2); tentatively, D is TRBD2 (6 bases). Trimming removed 0 bases from V and 1 base from J, with 27 bases in between. Germline values: CDR1 LGHDT, CDR2 YNNKEL (reference sequence). The CDR3 has 21 residues. CDR3 sequence reads: CASSQDRVFSLRGGVQETQYF. CDR3 nucleotide sequence: TGTGCCAGCAGCCAAGATCGGGTTTTTTCACTCCGTGGCGGGGTCCAAGAGACCCAGTACTTC.

V is TRBV28 and J is TRBJ1-2; 7 nucleotides match TRBD1. The CDR3 contains 14 residues. Germline V lookup: CDR1 MDHEN, CDR2 SYDVKM. With 6 bases clipped from V and 5 bases from J, the junction kept 9 bases outside the gene matches. DNA for the CDR3: TGTGCCAGCAGGGGGACCGGGACAGCTTATGGCTACACCTTC. Encoded protein: CASRGTGTAYGYTF.

This clone was seen a single time. The J gene is TRBJ1-1, the V gene TRBV6-2 or TRBV6-3; D is undetermined. This CDR3 contains 14 residues. Germline V gene lookup returns CDR1 MNHEY and CDR2 SVGEGT. V shed 4 bases and J shed 1 base, with 10 bases lying between them. The CDR3 here is CASSFLASNTEAFF. CDR3 DNA sequence: TGTGCCAGCAGTTTCTTGGCCTCGAACACTGAAGCTTTCTTT.

This clone has only one observation. The CDR3 protein is CASSVGLAVSYNEQFF. In DNA, the CDR3 is TGTGCCAGCAGCGTAGGACTAGCGGTCTCCTACAATGAGCAGTTCTTC. This chain connects TRBV9 to TRBJ2-1; TRBD2 matches 9 bases. Trimming removed 0 bases from V and 0 bases from J; junction bases left unmatched: 1. The CDR3 spans 16 residues. The germline V gene encodes CDR1 SGDLS and CDR2 YYNGEE.

This clone has just one count. The chain joins TRBV7-8 to TRBJ2-7, with unresolved D. In germline, CDR1 is SGHVS, CDR2 FQNEAQ. The CDR3 spans 12 residues. V lost 6 bases and J 4 bases, leaving 10 bases between the germline ends. The CDR3 here is CASSFVRYEQYF. DNA for the CDR3: TGTGCCAGCAGTTTCGTCCGTTACGAGCAGTACTTC.

The V call is TRBV6-1, the J call TRBJ2-7, with a weak D call TRBD1 (7 bases). The V gene's germline CDR1 is MNHNS and CDR2 SASEGT. V was clipped by 1 base and J by 3 bases, with 13 bases between them. This CDR3 is 15 amino acids long. CDR3 in amino acids: CASSEGQGGVYEQYF. CDR3 coding DNA: TGTGCCAGCAGTGAAGGACAGGGAGGAGTCTACGAGCAGTACTTC.

The rearrangement links TRBV5-4 to TRBJ1-2; TRBD1 is a possible D gene (5 bases). Germline V lookup: CDR1 SGHNT, CDR2 YYREEE (reference sequence). CDR3 length: 14 residues. The V and J ends lost 0 bases and 4 bases respectively, with 10 bases between them. CDR3 in DNA: TGTGCCAGCAGCTTGGTGGGGCATCCCTATGGCTACACCTTC. Amino acids: CASSLVGHPYGYTF. Filled out from reference TRBV5-4 and TRBJ1-2, the complete variable domain reads ETGVTQSPTHLIKTRGQQVTLRCSSQSGHNTVSWYQQALGQGPQFIFQYYREEENGRGNFPPRFSGLQFPNYSSELNVNALELDDSALYLCASSLVGHPYGYTFGSGTRLTVV.

The CDR3 reads CASSPRRETQYF. In DNA form, the CDR3 reads TGTGCCAGCAGTCCCCGTCGGGAGACCCAGTACTTC. This sequence joins TRBV6-2 or TRBV6-3 and TRBJ2-5; D gene ambiguous. The CDR3 runs to 12 residues. Germline lookup yields CDR1 MNHEY and CDR2 SVGEGT. V lost 5 bases and J 5 bases, leaving 9 bases between the germline ends.

The CDR3, as DNA: TGTGCCTGGGAAGGACAGGGTCGGACCGGGGAGCTGTTTTTT. Residues: CAWEGQGRTGELFF. The genes are TRBV30 and TRBJ2-2; 8 positions agree with TRBD1. The CDR3 runs 14 residues. Germline CDR1 GTSNPN, CDR2 SVGIG (reference sequence). Trimming took 5 bases from V and 5 from J; bases not matched to a gene: 7.

The chain combines TRBV29-1 with TRBJ2-3, with D tentatively TRBD1 (6 bases). This CDR3 is built from 14 residues. Deletions cut 5 bases from V and 2 bases from J, with 14 bases between. The germline V gene encodes CDR1 SQVTM and CDR2 ANQGSEA. The CDR3 region has the DNA TGCAGCGTTAAACGGACAGACCTCACAGATACGCAGTATTTT. It encodes CSVKRTDLTDTQYF.

The chain employs TRBV12-3 or TRBV12-4 and TRBJ2-6; D not resolved. There are 13 residues in the CDR3. Deletions cut 7 bases from V and 0 bases from J, with 4 bases between. DNA for the CDR3: TGTGCCAGCACCTTCTCTGGGGCCAACGTCCTGACTTTC. Protein: CASTFSGANVLTF.

The rearrangement joins TRBV28 to TRBJ2-2; D gene ambiguous. The V gene's germline CDR1 is MDHEN and CDR2 SYDVKM. V lost 1 base and J lost 1, with 7 bases in between. This CDR3 has 15 amino acids. The CDR3 here is CASSLLLGNTGELFF. CDR3 DNA sequence: TGTGCCAGCAGTTTATTGCTCGGGAACACCGGGGAGCTGTTTTTT.

The chain combines TRBV7-2 with TRBJ2-1, with 9 bases aligning to TRBD2. The CDR3 contains 15 residues. Trimming at V came to 1 base and at J to 6 bases, leaving 4 bases not matched to a gene. The germline V gene has CDR1 SGHTA and CDR2 FQGNSA. In DNA form, the CDR3 reads TGTGCCAGCAGCTTAGGTGGTAGCGGGAGCAATGAGCAGTTCTTC. Its protein product is CASSLGGSGSNEQFF.

CDR3 DNA: TGCGCCAGCAGCCCTCCTAGCGGACTAACCTACGAGCAGTACTTC. Its protein is CASSPPSGLTYEQYF. The chain uses TRBV5-1 and TRBJ2-7, with TRBD2 matching 7 bases. Germline lookup yields CDR1 SGHRS and CDR2 YFSETQ. This CDR3 has 15 residues. The trim removed 4 bases at V and 2 bases at J, leaving 9 bases unmatched.

The rearrangement links TRBV20-1 to TRBJ1-1, with a possible D match to TRBD1 (5 bases). The CDR3 has 10 residues. V was trimmed by 6 bases and J by 14 bases, leaving 16 bases between them. In germline, CDR1 is DFQATT, CDR2 SNEGSKA (reference sequence). CDR3 sequence: CSASRQGWFF. The CDR3 coding sequence is TGCAGTGCCAGTCGCCAGGGATGGTTCTTT.

V is TRBV6-5 and J is TRBJ2-2, with TRBD2 as a possible D gene (5 bases). The germline gives CDR1 MNHEY, CDR2 SVGAGI. This CDR3 has 14 amino acids. V was clipped by 7 bases and J by 0 bases, with 9 bases between them. Here the CDR3 DNA reads TGTGCCAGCACGACTAACGCGAACACCGGGGAGCTGTTTTTT. This sequence encodes CASTTNANTGELFF.

The chain couples TRBV15 to TRBJ2-7; 7 positions match TRBD1. Germline V gives CDR1 LNHNV, CDR2 YYDKDF (reference sequence). This CDR3 has 15 amino acids. With V trimmed by 5 bases and J by 2 bases, 9 bases remained unmatched. The CDR3 coding sequence is TGTGCCACCAGCCCCACCACAGGGGTCACCTACGAGCAGTACTTC. It codes for CATSPTTGVTYEQYF. The full variable domain, completed using reference TRBV15 and TRBJ2-7, is DAMVIQNPRYQVTQFGKPVTLSCSQTLNHNVMYWYQQKSSQAPKLLFHYYDKDFNNEADTPDNFQSRRPNTSFCFLDIRSPGLGDTAMYLCATSPTTGVTYEQYFGPGTRLTVT.

V is TRBV27 and J is TRBJ2-2, with 10 bases aligning to TRBD2. The CDR3 is 16 residues long. Germline values: CDR1 MNHEY, CDR2 SMNVEV (reference sequence). Germline trimming cut 7 bases from V and 7 bases from J; bases unmatched to any gene: 12. CDR3 residues: CASTTLEAGGFGELFF. DNA of the CDR3: TGTGCCAGCACGACTTTGGAAGCGGGGGGGTTCGGGGAGCTGTTTTTT.

The gene calls are TRBV9 and TRBJ2-1, with 10 bases that match TRBD2. Germline V gives CDR1 SGDLS, CDR2 YYNGEE. V lost 4 bases, J lost 0 bases, and 16 bases stayed unmatched. The CDR3 sequence is 20 residues long. CDR3 coding DNA: TGTGCCAGCAGCCTAGGGGGAGGGCTAGCGGGGGCCCGCTCCTACAATGAGCAGTTCTTC. Its protein product is CASSLGGGLAGARSYNEQFF.

This clone was observed a single time. This chain uses TRBV7-8 with TRBJ2-1; D call uncertain. This CDR3 comprises 16 residues. The germline gives CDR1 SGHVS, CDR2 FQNEAQ. The ends were cut back, 3 bases at V and 0 bases at J, with 12 bases in the middle. The CDR3 sequence: CASSFREPYSYNEQFF. CDR3 in DNA: TGTGCCAGCAGCTTCCGCGAGCCTTACTCCTACAATGAGCAGTTCTTC.

This clone has a single count. The rearrangement joins TRBV6-5 to TRBJ2-1; TRBD2 matches 10 bases. In germline, CDR1 is MNHEY, CDR2 SVGAGI. CDR3 length: 14 residues. Losses at the gene ends were 5 bases for V and 5 bases for J; bases not matched to a gene: 3. CDR3 region: CASSLAGENNEQFF. Here the CDR3 DNA reads TGTGCCAGCAGTCTAGCGGGAGAAAACAATGAGCAGTTCTTC.

This clone was detected once. The V gene is TRBV30, the J gene TRBJ1-2, with 8 bases matching TRBD1. The V and J ends lost 1 base and 4 bases, in that order; junction bases with no gene match: 5. Germline V gene lookup returns CDR1 GTSNPN and CDR2 SVGIG (reference sequence). This CDR3 region has 14 residues. The chain's CDR3 is CAWSARTGFYGYTF. For the CDR3, the DNA is TGTGCCTGGAGTGCTAGGACAGGGTTCTATGGCTACACCTTC.

The gene calls are TRBV21-1 and TRBJ2-6; the table's D call, TRBD2, was not checked against the DNA. TRBV21-1 is a listed pseudogene. The CDR3 runs 17 residues. This CDR3 is CAILNGGYFSGANVLTF. The CDR3 region has the DNA TGTGCCATATTAAACGGGGGTTATTTTTCTGGGGCCAACGTCCTGACTTTC.

The sample holds a few counts of this clone. V gene TRBV5-1 combines with J gene TRBJ1-6; the match to TRBD1 covers 7 bases. This CDR3 is 15 amino acids long. V lost 0 bases, J lost 9 bases, and 6 bases stayed unmatched. Germline values: CDR1 SGHRS, CDR2 YFSETQ. CDR3 residues: CASSLALDRSSPLHF. As DNA, the CDR3 is TGCGCCAGCAGCTTGGCGTTGGACAGGTCTTCACCCCTCCACTTT.

The V gene is TRBV14, the J gene TRBJ1-1; a possible D gene is TRBD1 (6 bases). The CDR3 runs 15 residues. V was clipped by 4 bases and J by 6 bases, with 18 bases between them. In germline, CDR1 is SGHDN, CDR2 FVKESK. CDR3 sequence reads: CASSRLGQSTPEAFF. In DNA form, the CDR3 reads TGTGCCAGCAGCCGTTTAGGACAGAGCACCCCTGAAGCTTTCTTT. The entire variable domain, with the rest obtained from reference TRBV14 and TRBJ1-1, is as follows: EAGVTQFPSHSVIEKGQTVTLRCDPISGHDNLYWYRRVMGKEIKFLLHFVKESKQDESGMPNNRFLAERTGGTYSTLKVQPAELEDSGVYFCASSRLGQSTPEAFFGQGTRLTVV.

The genes are TRBV9 and TRBJ2-1; a possible D gene is TRBD2 (5 bases). The CDR3 length is 14 residues. CDR1 and CDR2 (germline): SGDLS, YYNGEE. V dropped 0 bases and J dropped 11 bases, with 15 bases sitting between them. The DNA for the CDR3 is TGTGCCAGCAGCGTAGGTAGCGTTCCGGGTCAGCAGTTCTTC. Translated, it gives CASSVGSVPGQQFF.

The V gene is TRBV5-1, the J gene TRBJ2-5; TRBD1 is a possible D gene (8 bases). In germline, CDR1 is SGHRS, CDR2 YFSETQ. V was shortened by 1 base and J by 4 bases, with 17 bases between the two germline ends. The CDR3 extends over 16 amino acids. The CDR3 DNA sequence: TGCGCCAGCAGCTTGTGGTGGACAGGGAGGGCAGAGACCCAGTACTTC. Translating gives CASSLWWTGRAETQYF. Using reference TRBV5-1 and TRBJ2-5 for the parts outside the CDR3, the full variable domain is KAGVTQTPRYLIKTRGQQVTLSCSPISGHRSVSWYQQTPGQGLQFLFEYFSETQRNKGNFPGRFSGRQFSNSRSEMNVSTLELGDSALYLCASSLWWTGRAETQYFGPGTRLLVL.

This clone has more than one count but fewer than ten. This sequence joins TRBV2 and TRBJ1-1; 7 bases fit TRBD1. Looked up from germline, CDR1 is SNHLY and CDR2 is FYNNEI. V trimming: 4 bases; J trimming: 0 bases; junction bases outside the gene matches: 5. CDR3 length: 15 amino acids. CDR3 sequence reads: CASSGTGLMNTEAFF. DNA of the CDR3: TGTGCCAGCAGTGGGACAGGTCTCATGAACACTGAAGCTTTCTTT. Filled out from reference TRBV2 and TRBJ1-1, the complete variable domain reads EPEVTQTPSHQVTQMGQEVILRCVPISNHLYFYWYRQILGQKVEFLVSFYNNEISEKSEIFDDQFSVERPDGSNFTLKIRSTKLEDSAMYFCASSGTGLMNTEAFFGQGTRLTVV.

This chain joins TRBV5-1 and TRBJ2-3, with D possibly matching TRBD1 (5 bases). CDR3 size: 16 residues. V shed 0 bases and J shed 2 bases, with 13 bases lying between them. CDR1 is SGHRS and CDR2 is YFSETQ in the germline V gene. In DNA form, the CDR3 reads TGCGCCAGCAGCTTGGGGCAGGGCGTATACACAGATACGCAGTATTTT. It encodes CASSLGQGVYTDTQYF. The full variable domain, with the rest looked up from reference TRBV5-1 and TRBJ2-3, is KAGVTQTPRYLIKTRGQQVTLSCSPISGHRSVSWYQQTPGQGLQFLFEYFSETQRNKGNFPGRFSGRQFSNSRSEMNVSTLELGDSALYLCASSLGQGVYTDTQYFGPGTRLTVL.

The chain carries TRBV4-1 and TRBJ2-3; 11 nucleotides line up with TRBD2. CDR1 is MGHRA, CDR2 YSYEKL, per germline. Unmatched junction bases numbered 5, after V lost 6 bases and J lost 0 bases. CDR3 length equals 16 residues. The CDR3 nucleotides read TGCGCCAGCAGTCGGCCTAGCGGGAGGAGCACAGATACGCAGTATTTT. It codes for CASSRPSGRSTDTQYF.

The CDR3 here is CASSFDRDVYGYTF. The CDR3 DNA reads as TGTGCCAGCAGTTTCGACAGGGACGTCTATGGCTACACCTTC. J is TRBJ1-2 and V is TRBV27, with 7 bases lining up with TRBD1. The CDR3 is 14 amino acids. CDR1 is MNHEY, CDR2 SMNVEV, per germline (reference sequence). Trimming removed 3 bases from V and 4 bases from J; junction bases left unmatched: 5.